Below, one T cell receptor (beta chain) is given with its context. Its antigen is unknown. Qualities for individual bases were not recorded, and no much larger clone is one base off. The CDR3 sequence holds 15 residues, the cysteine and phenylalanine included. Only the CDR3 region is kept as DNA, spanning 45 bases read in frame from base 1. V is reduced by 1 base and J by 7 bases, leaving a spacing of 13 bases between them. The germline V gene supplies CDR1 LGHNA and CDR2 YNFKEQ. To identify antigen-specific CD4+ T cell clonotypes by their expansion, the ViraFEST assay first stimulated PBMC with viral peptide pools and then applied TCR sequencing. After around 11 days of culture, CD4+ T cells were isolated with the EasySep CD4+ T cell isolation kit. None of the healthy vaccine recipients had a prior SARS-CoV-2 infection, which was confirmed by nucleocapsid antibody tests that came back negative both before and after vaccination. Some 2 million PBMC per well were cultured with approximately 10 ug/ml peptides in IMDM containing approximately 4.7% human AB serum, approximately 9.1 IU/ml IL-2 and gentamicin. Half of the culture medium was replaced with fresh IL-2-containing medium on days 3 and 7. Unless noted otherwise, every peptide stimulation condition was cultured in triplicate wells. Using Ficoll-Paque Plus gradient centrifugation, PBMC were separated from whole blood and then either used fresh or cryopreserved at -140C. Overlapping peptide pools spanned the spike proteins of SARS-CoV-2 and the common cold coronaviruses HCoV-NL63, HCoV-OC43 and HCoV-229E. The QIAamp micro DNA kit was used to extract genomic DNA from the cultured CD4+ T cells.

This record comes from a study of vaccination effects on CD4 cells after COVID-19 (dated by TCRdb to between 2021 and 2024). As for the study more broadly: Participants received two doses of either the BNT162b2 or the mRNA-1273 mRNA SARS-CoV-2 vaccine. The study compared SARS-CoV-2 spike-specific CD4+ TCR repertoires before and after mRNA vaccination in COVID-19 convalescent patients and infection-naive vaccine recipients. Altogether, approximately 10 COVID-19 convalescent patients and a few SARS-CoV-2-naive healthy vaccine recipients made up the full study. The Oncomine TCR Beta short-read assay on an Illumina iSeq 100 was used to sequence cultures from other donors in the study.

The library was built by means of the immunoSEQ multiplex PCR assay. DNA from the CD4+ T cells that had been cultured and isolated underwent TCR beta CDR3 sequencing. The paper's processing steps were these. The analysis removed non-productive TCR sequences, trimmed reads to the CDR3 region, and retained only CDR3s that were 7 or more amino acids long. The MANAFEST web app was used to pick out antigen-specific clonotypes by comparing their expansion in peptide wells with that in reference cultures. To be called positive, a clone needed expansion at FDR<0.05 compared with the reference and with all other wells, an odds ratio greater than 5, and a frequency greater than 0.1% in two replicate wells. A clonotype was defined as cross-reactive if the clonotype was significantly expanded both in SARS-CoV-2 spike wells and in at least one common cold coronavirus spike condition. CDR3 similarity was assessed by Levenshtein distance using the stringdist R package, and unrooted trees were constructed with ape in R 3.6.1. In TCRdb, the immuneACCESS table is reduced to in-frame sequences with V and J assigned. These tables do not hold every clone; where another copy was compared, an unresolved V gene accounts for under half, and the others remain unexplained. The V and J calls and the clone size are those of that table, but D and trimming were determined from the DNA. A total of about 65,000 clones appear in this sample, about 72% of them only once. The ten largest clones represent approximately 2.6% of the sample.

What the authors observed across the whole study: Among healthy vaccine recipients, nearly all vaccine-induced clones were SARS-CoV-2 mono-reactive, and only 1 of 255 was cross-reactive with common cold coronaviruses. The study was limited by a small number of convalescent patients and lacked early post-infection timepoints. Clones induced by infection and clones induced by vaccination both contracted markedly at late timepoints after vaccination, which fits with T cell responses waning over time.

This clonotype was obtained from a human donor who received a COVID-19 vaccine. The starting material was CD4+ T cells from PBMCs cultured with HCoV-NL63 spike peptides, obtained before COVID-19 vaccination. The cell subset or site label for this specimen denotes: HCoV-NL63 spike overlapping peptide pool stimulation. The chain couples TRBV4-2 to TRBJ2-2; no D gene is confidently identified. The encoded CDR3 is CASSQVALGGGELFF. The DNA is TGTGCCAGCAGCCAAGTCGCGCTGGGTGGCGGGGAGCTGTTTTTT.